The rows below give T cell receptor beta chains drawn from one sample of a study of OX40 agonist ivuxolimab in advanced cancers. Some clones are missing from TCRdb's copy, which holds only in-frame ones; the method was immunoSEQ multiplex PCR. The repertoire holds about 36,000 clones, with 79% as singletons. Source: CD4+ or CD8+ T cells sorted from blood, taken in a trial of the OX40 agonist ivuxolimab. These receptors were collected from an adult with an advanced solid tumor such as melanoma, head and neck, liver or kidney cancer. Each CDR3 is given with its conserved first and last residue. The order of the fields is CDR3 length, V gene, clone size, D gene, J gene, CDR3 protein, CDR3 DNA. A D gene is named only where the DNA matches it firmly. Size is omitted from some rows. Given values are once, few, many or a class for expanded clones.

>17|TRBV7-2|.|.|TRBJ2-4
CASSQRTGDEIKNIQYF
TGTGCCAGCAGCCAACGGACGGGAGACGAAATCAAAAACATTCAGTACTTC
>13|TRBV11-1|.|.|TRBJ1-5
CASSLTGGQPQHF
TGTGCCAGCAGCTTAACCGGGGGTCAGCCCCAGCATTTT
>11|TRBV20-1|.|.|TRBJ1-1
CSASGFRGAFF
TGCAGTGCTAGTGGTTTTCGTGGAGCTTTCTTT
>18|TRBV6-1|.|.|TRBJ1-5
CASSEELEQDPSNQPQHF
TGTGCCAGCAGTGAAGAACTAGAACAGGATCCGAGCAATCAGCCCCAGCATTTT
>16|TRBV9|.|TRBD2|TRBJ2-3
CASSVGVAGGPDTQYF
TGTGCCAGCAGCGTAGGGGTAGCGGGGGGGCCAGATACGCAGTATTTT
>16|TRBV6-4|.|TRBD2|TRBJ2-1
CASSVSSGGAYNEQFF
TGTGCCAGCAGTGTTTCTAGCGGGGGGGCGTACAATGAGCAGTTCTTC
>15|TRBV7-8|.|.|TRBJ1-1
CASSLETAVGTEAFF
TGTGCCAGCAGCTTGGAGACAGCGGTAGGGACTGAAGCTTTCTTT
>13|TRBV27|.|.|TRBJ1-2
CASSRGPGYGYTF
TGTGCCAGCAGTCGGGGGCCAGGCTATGGCTACACCTTC
>15|TRBV7-2|.|.|TRBJ1-3
CASSFAATLGNTIYF
TGTGCCAGCAGCTTTGCCGCTACCCTAGGAAACACCATATATTTT
>14|TRBV15|.|.|TRBJ1-1
CATSRDSAGTEAFF
TGTGCCACCAGCAGAGATTCGGCGGGCACTGAAGCTTTCTTT
>15|TRBV19|few|.|TRBJ1-2
CASSISSRDPYGYTF
TGTGCCAGTAGTATATCCTCCAGGGATCCCTATGGCTACACCTTC
>14|TRBV19|.|TRBD1|TRBJ2-7
CASSRTGGSYEQYF
TGTGCCAGTAGCAGGACAGGGGGTTCCTACGAGCAGTACTTC
>15|TRBV6-6|.|TRBD1|TRBJ2-7
CASSYRTGEGDEQYF
TGTGCCAGCAGTTACAGGACAGGCGAAGGGGACGAGCAGTACTTC
>13|TRBV7-9|medium-sized|.|TRBJ2-7
CASSGGLGVEQYF
TGTGCCAGCAGCGGCGGTCTAGGGGTCGAGCAGTACTTC
>16|TRBV11-2|.|TRBD2|TRBJ2-3
CASSLIASGATDTQYF
TGTGCCAGCAGCTTAATAGCTAGCGGGGCCACAGATACGCAGTATTTT
>14|TRBV2|few|TRBD1|TRBJ1-4
CASRGTGQAEKLFF
TGTGCCAGCAGGGGGACAGGGCAGGCCGAAAAACTGTTTTTT
>13|TRBV15|.|.|TRBJ1-2
CATSTMTGYGYTF
TGTGCCACCAGCACAATGACAGGATATGGCTACACCTTC
>19|TRBV18|.|.|TRBJ1-3
CASSPPSLLSRRSGNTIYF
TGTGCCAGCTCACCACCGTCTCTTCTTTCACGGCGCTCTGGAAACACCATATATTTT
>15|TRBV5-1|.|TRBD1|TRBJ1-5
CASSWGTAENQPQHF
TGCGCCAGCAGCTGGGGGACAGCGGAAAATCAGCCCCAGCATTTT
>12|TRBV27|.|.|TRBJ2-1
CASWGDNNEQFF
TGTGCCAGCTGGGGGGATAACAATGAGCAGTTCTTC
>15|TRBV11-2|.|.|TRBJ1-4
CASSSRTGMQGKLFF
TGTGCCAGCAGCTCCCGGACGGGGATGCAGGGAAAACTGTTTTTT
>15|TRBV5-1|.|TRBD1|TRBJ1-3
CASSLTGGSGNTIYF
TGCGCCAGCAGCTTAACAGGGGGCTCTGGAAACACCATATATTTT
>15|TRBV10-3|.|TRBD2|TRBJ2-3
CAIKRAGGHTDTQYF
TGTGCCATCAAGAGAGCGGGGGGGCACACAGATACGCAGTATTTT
>16|TRBV7-9|.|.|TRBJ2-7
CASTPPEGRGSYEQYF
TGTGCCAGCACCCCCCCTGAGGGCAGGGGCTCCTACGAGCAGTACTTC
>13|TRBV29-1|.|.|TRBJ2-5
CSVESGDQETQYF
TGCAGCGTTGAATCGGGGGATCAAGAGACCCAGTACTTC
>18|TRBV27|.|TRBD1|TRBJ1-6
CASSLRAQGSSYNSPLHF
TGTGCCAGCAGTTTAAGGGCACAGGGGAGCTCCTATAATTCACCCCTCCACTTT
>13|TRBV7-2|.|.|TRBJ2-2
CASSLRATGELFF
TGTGCCAGCAGCCTCAGGGCCACCGGGGAGCTGTTTTTT
>15|TRBV6-1|few|TRBD1|TRBJ2-5
CASSHGDRNQETQYF
TGTGCCAGCAGCCACGGGGACAGAAATCAAGAGACCCAGTACTTC
>14|TRBV30|once|TRBD1|TRBJ1-1
CAWSVRTGFTEAFF
TGTGCCTGGAGTGTACGGACAGGGTTCACTGAAGCTTTCTTT
>12|TRBV2|.|.|TRBJ2-3
CASHRVSDTQYF
TGTGCCAGCCACAGGGTATCGGATACGCAGTATTTT
>15|TRBV30|.|.|TRBJ1-1
CAWRGRLAMNTEAFF
TGTGCCTGGAGAGGACGGCTGGCAATGAACACTGAAGCTTTCTTT
>16|TRBV5-1|.|.|TRBJ2-1
CASSFRSGGAGNEQFF
TGCGCCAGCAGCTTCCGGTCCGGGGGCGCAGGCAATGAGCAGTTCTTC
>13|TRBV14|few|.|TRBJ1-1
CASSQVGPRATFF
TGTGCCAGCAGCCAAGTCGGACCCAGGGCGACTTTCTTT
>11|TRBV9|.|.|TRBJ1-2
CASSGWGGYTF
TGTGCCAGCAGCGGCTGGGGTGGCTACACCTTC
>13|TRBV11-2|.|.|TRBJ2-2
CASSLGVGRELFF
TGTGCCAGCAGCTTAGGGGTGGGGCGGGAGCTGTTTTTT
>15|TRBV7-9|.|.|TRBJ1-1
CASSLSAGRNTEAFF
TGTGCCAGCAGCTTATCGGCAGGGCGGAACACTGAAGCTTTCTTT
>15|TRBV15|.|.|TRBJ1-1
CATSRDDRENTEAFF
TGTGCCACCAGTAGAGACGACAGAGAGAACACTGAAGCTTTCTTT
>15|TRBV28|.|TRBD1|TRBJ2-1
CASSQDRGRKNEQFF
TGTGCCAGCAGTCAGGACAGGGGGCGAAAGAATGAGCAGTTCTTC
>14|TRBV5-1|once|TRBD1|TRBJ1-1
CATREGAMNTEAFF
TGCGCCACCCGAGAGGGGGCCATGAACACTGAAGCTTTCTTT
>13|TRBV27|.|TRBD1|TRBJ2-7
CASSPWTGYEQYF
TGTGCCAGCAGTCCCTGGACAGGTTACGAGCAGTACTTC
>14|TRBV5-1|.|.|TRBJ1-3
CASSLTGYGNTIYF
TGCGCCAGCAGCTTAACAGGGTATGGAAACACCATATATTTT
>15|TRBV6-1|.|.|TRBJ1-4
CASHGGTATNEKLFF
TGTGCCAGCCATGGGGGCACGGCAACTAATGAAAAACTGTTTTTT
>15|TRBV19|.|.|TRBJ1-1
CASSIEVFTLTEAFF
TGTGCCAGTAGTATAGAAGTCTTCACCCTTACTGAAGCTTTCTTT
>15|TRBV28|few|.|TRBJ2-5
CASSGVWGTEETQYF
TGTGCCAGCAGTGGGGTGTGGGGTACCGAAGAGACCCAGTACTTC
>13|TRBV28|.|.|TRBJ1-2
CASSLTTNYGYTF
TGTGCCAGCAGTTTGACCACTAACTATGGCTACACCTTC
>16|TRBV19|.|TRBD1|TRBJ2-2
CASSIWTGGNTGELFF
TGTGCCAGTAGTATATGGACAGGGGGTAACACCGGGGAGCTGTTTTTT
>13|TRBV28|.|.|TRBJ2-7
CATTGLIVYEQYF
TGTGCCACCACAGGACTAATCGTCTACGAGCAGTACTTC
>15|TRBV7-9|few|TRBD1|TRBJ1-5
CASSRTGGKVQPQHF
TGTGCCAGCAGCAGGACAGGGGGCAAGGTTCAGCCCCAGCATTTT
>15|TRBV19|.|TRBD2|TRBJ2-3
CASSIMAGGTDTQYF
TGTGCCAGTAGTATAATGGCGGGGGGGACAGATACGCAGTATTTT
>14|TRBV9|.|.|TRBJ1-1
CASSVGTANTEAFF
TGTGCCAGCAGCGTAGGTACAGCGAACACTGAAGCTTTCTTT
>11|TRBV19|few|.|TRBJ1-2
CASSIGYGYTF
TGTGCCAGTAGTATTGGCTATGGCTACACCTTC
>17|TRBV10-3|.|TRBD2|TRBJ2-7
CAISESGRVVGSYEQYF
TGTGCCATCAGTGAGTCTGGGAGGGTGGTTGGGTCCTACGAGCAGTACTTC
>16|TRBV19|.|TRBD2|TRBJ2-2
CASRNLAGGPGGELFF
TGTGCCAGTAGGAATCTAGCGGGGGGGCCCGGCGGGGAGCTGTTTTTT
>13|TRBV11-2|once|.|TRBJ1-1
CASSLALNTEAFF
TGTGCCAGCAGCTTAGCCCTGAACACTGAAGCTTTCTTT
>14|TRBV5-4|once|.|TRBJ1-2
CASSLSRALGGYTF
TGTGCCAGCAGCTTGTCCAGGGCTCTAGGTGGCTACACCTTC
>16|TRBV6-6|.|.|TRBJ1-3
CASSYSQGSSGNTIYF
TGTGCCAGCAGTTACTCACAGGGATCCTCTGGAAACACCATATATTTT
>15|TRBV7-9|.|TRBD1|TRBJ2-5
CASSLGDSPGETQYF
TGTGCCAGCAGCTTAGGGGACAGCCCTGGGGAGACCCAGTACTTC
>13|TRBV29-1|.|TRBD1|TRBJ1-1
CSVDRTGNTEAFF
TGCAGCGTTGATAGGACAGGGAACACTGAAGCTTTCTTT
>19|TRBV4-1|.|TRBD2|TRBJ2-3
CASSRPTSGELDPTDTQYF
TGCGCCAGCAGCCGCCCGACTAGCGGGGAATTAGATCCCACAGATACGCAGTATTTT
>17|TRBV2|.|.|TRBJ2-2
CASKNPVKGWDTGELFF
TGTGCCAGCAAAAACCCCGTCAAGGGATGGGACACCGGGGAGCTGTTTTTT